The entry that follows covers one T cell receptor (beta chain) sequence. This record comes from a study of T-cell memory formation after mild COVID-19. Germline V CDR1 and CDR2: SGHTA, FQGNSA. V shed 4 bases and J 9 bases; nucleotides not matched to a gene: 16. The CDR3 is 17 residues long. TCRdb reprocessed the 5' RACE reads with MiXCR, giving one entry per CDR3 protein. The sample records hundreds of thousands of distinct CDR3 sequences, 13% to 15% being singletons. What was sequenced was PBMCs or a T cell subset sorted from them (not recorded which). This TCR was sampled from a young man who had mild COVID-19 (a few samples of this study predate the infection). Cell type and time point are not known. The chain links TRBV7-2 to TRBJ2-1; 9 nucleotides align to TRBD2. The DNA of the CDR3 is TGTGCCAGCAGCTCCCGGGGTAGCGGGGGCACTGGCCGTGAGCAGTTCTTC. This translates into CASSSRGSGGTGREQFF.